A single sample is the source of the 11 T cell receptor beta chains below, sequenced in a study of blood T cell repertoires in COVID-19 (dated by TCRdb to between 2020 and 2021). Library preparation used the immunoSEQ multiplex PCR assay. Here the immuneACCESS table is served through TCRdb, limited to in-frame sequences with V and J called. Missing clones are a known gap in these copies; in checked studies unresolved V genes cover under half, and the rest lacks a known reason. This sample holds some 52,000 clones; 65% to 90% were observed only once. 25% to 30% of the sample is held by the ten biggest clonotypes. The sample was peripheral blood. The receptors derive from a human donor in a cohort sampled during active COVID-19.

The chain employs TRBV10-3 and TRBJ2-5; unclear D gene. This CDR3 has 12 amino acids. Looked up from germline, CDR1 is ENHRY and CDR2 is SYGVKD. The V gene lost 4 bases and the J gene lost 3 bases, with 6 bases spanning the gap. CDR3 DNA: TGTGCCATCAGTGCTGGAGAAGAGACCCAGTACTTC. Amino acids: CAISAGEETQYF.

This chain joins TRBV14 and TRBJ1-4; no clear D gene. CDR1 is SGHDN, CDR2 FVKESK, per germline. V lost 4 bases to trimming and J lost 8 bases, with 11 bases between them. This CDR3 has 13 residues. In nucleotides, the CDR3 is TGTGCCAGCAGCCGAGGTCTACCAGAAAAACTGTTTTTT. Encoded protein: CASSRGLPEKLFF.

This clone was seen a single time. The chain is built from TRBV18 and TRBJ2-5; D is ambiguous. This CDR3 spans 12 amino acids. V was shortened by 3 bases and J by 1 base, with 3 bases between the two germline ends. Germline CDR1 reads KGHSH; CDR2 reads LQKENI. CDR3 nucleotides: TGTGCCAGCTCACCGGCCCAAGAGACCCAGTACTTC. This translates into CASSPAQETQYF.

The chain combines TRBV6-5 with TRBJ2-7; TRBD2 might be the D (5 bases). The V and J ends lost 5 bases and 1 base respectively, with 9 bases between them. The CDR3 is 13 residues long. Germline CDR1 reads MNHEY; CDR2 reads SVGAGI. CDR3 nucleotides: TGTGCCAGCAGTCTAGCCCCTTCCTACGAGCAGTACTTC. It translates to CASSLAPSYEQYF.

The rearrangement links TRBV7-9 to TRBJ2-3; 13 bases fit TRBD2. With 4 bases clipped from V and 4 bases from J, the junction kept 5 bases outside the gene matches. Germline CDR1 and CDR2: SEHNR and FQNEAQ (reference sequence). The length of the CDR3 is 16 residues. The CDR3 reads CASSSGTSGVADTQYF. DNA of the CDR3: TGTGCCAGCAGCTCCGGGACTAGCGGGGTGGCAGATACGCAGTATTTT.

The chain has TRBV7-9 and TRBJ2-3; 7 bases are a match to TRBD2. V shed 1 base, J shed 1 base, and the junction held 5 bases outside the gene matches. The CDR3 extends over 16 amino acids. Per the germline V gene, CDR1 is SEHNR and CDR2 is FQNEAQ (reference sequence). The CDR3 DNA is TGTGCCAGCAGCTTAGGGTTGGCGGGGGGCACAGATACGCAGTATTTT. Its translation is CASSLGLAGGTDTQYF.

V gene TRBV5-1 combines with J gene TRBJ2-1; 13 bases are shared with TRBD2. V gave up 4 bases and J gave up 2 bases; unmatched junction bases: 6. The germline CDR1 and CDR2 sequences are SGHRS and YFSETQ. The length of the CDR3 is 17 residues. Written as DNA, the CDR3 is TGCGCCAGCAGCCCCCGACTAGCGGGGGGTGCCTACAATGAGCAGTTCTTC. Protein: CASSPRLAGGAYNEQFF.

The chain links TRBV5-4 to TRBJ2-5, with TRBD2 matching 15 bases. Germline V CDR1 and CDR2: SGHNT, YYREEE (reference sequence). This CDR3 is built from 18 residues. V shed 4 bases, J shed 5 bases, and the junction held 12 bases outside the gene matches. DNA for the CDR3: TGTGCCAGCAGCACCGGAGTGGGACTAGCGGGGGGCGGGGAGACCCAGTACTTC. Encoded protein: CASSTGVGLAGGGETQYF.

V usage is TRBV20-1 and J usage is TRBJ2-2; D might be TRBD1 (6 bases). The germline V gene has CDR1 DFQATT and CDR2 SNEGSKA (reference sequence). The CDR3 consists of 14 residues. V lost 3 bases, J lost 4 bases, and 12 bases lay in between. The CDR3 DNA reads as TGCAGTGCTAGTAGCCAGGGGCCCACCGGGGAGCTGTTTTTT. This gives the protein CSASSQGPTGELFF.

The table lists this clone with a count of one. This rearrangement joins TRBV6-5 to TRBJ2-1, with 9 nucleotides matching TRBD2. This CDR3 contains 15 residues. V was pared by 7 bases and J by 5 bases, with 9 bases of the junction left unmatched. Germline V lookup: CDR1 MNHEY, CDR2 SVGAGI. The CDR3 DNA is TGTGCCAGCAAACCTAGCGGGATGGGGGACAATGAGCAGTTCTTC. This codes for CASKPSGMGDNEQFF.

V and J are TRBV30 and TRBJ1-2; the D gene is possibly TRBD1 (6 bases). This CDR3 has 13 residues. Germline V gene sequence: CDR1 GTSNPN, CDR2 SVGIG (reference sequence). With 1 base removed from V and 5 bases from J, the gap between germline ends came to 11 bases. The CDR3 DNA reads TGTGCCTGGAGTGAACAGGGCCTTTATGGCTACACCTTC. Its protein product is CAWSEQGLYGYTF. The full variable domain, its missing parts supplied by reference TRBV30 and TRBJ1-2, is SQTIHQWPATLVQPVGSPLSLECTVEGTSNPNLYWYRQAAGRGLQLLFYSVGIGQISSEVPQNLSASRPQDRQFILSSKKLLLSDSGFYLCAWSEQGLYGYTFGSGTRLTVV.